Reported below is one TCR beta chain. What it recognizes is unknown. This entry is derived from a study of T cell responses to AZD1222 COVID-19 vaccine. Study outcomes and limitations: Elevations in Spike-specific TCR breadth and depth followed administration of two AZD1222 doses. Repertoires were collected only later (after the peak T cell response had occurred). A mostly white British donor set with more females was recruited, and clonal diversity was possibly underestimated.

The table came from immunoSEQ multiplex PCR; TCRdb's copy has only in-frame clones and leaves some out. The table includes over 80,000 clones, roughly nine tenths detected once. The CDR3 has 14 amino acids. Trimming cost V 2 bases and J 1 base, with 9 bases left between them. The germline V gene has CDR1 MNHEY and CDR2 SVGAGI. The chain recombines TRBV6-5 with TRBJ2-7; possible D gene TRBD1, 5 bases. This receptor was taken from an adult who received the AZD1222 COVID-19 vaccine. Material: peripheral blood, obtained 28 days after the second AZD1222 dose. The CDR3 bases are TGTGCCAGCAGTTACGGGCAGGGATCCTACGAGCAGTACTTC. Its translation is CASSYGQGSYEQYF.